This T cell receptor beta chain was recorded in a study of blood T cell repertoires in COVID-19. Study in general: The study drew acute and convalescent COVID-19 samples from the United States, Italy and Spain.

The authors' processing: Estimated nucleated cell counts came from reference gene primer amplification. TCRdb's copy holds only in-frame clones and misses some; the assay was immunoSEQ multiplex PCR. D and trimming were read from the DNA, whereas the V and J calls and clone size are those reported in that table. Here the sample spans around 310,000 clones, nearly 90% being singletons. The germline V gene encodes CDR1 SGHRS and CDR2 YFSETQ. J gave up 1 base and V 2 bases, and 4 bases lay outside the gene matches. This CDR3 has 15 amino acids. The specimen sequenced was peripheral blood. This chain uses TRBV5-1 with TRBJ2-3; 7 nucleotides line up with TRBD2. The receptor was isolated from a woman aged 40 to 50 with COVID-19, enrolled during active disease. In nucleotides, the CDR3 is TGCGCCAGCAGCTTAGGACTAGGTGGCACAGATACGCAGTATTTT. Its protein is CASSLGLGGTDTQYF.